The following is a T cell receptor (beta chain) sequence with its context. Extracted total RNA amounted to at least 5 micrograms for each sample. This sample is drawn from a study of blood T cells in healthy people across ages. Germline V gives CDR1 KGHSH, CDR2 LQKENI. V was cut by 2 bases and J by 6 bases, with 17 bases left in between. The CDR3 runs 16 residues. With a J-beta primer mix and a sample-barcoded 5' primer, a second PCR ran about 6 to 11 cycles. One entry per CDR3 protein results from TCRdb running MiXCR on the 5' RACE reads. The table has over a million distinct CDR3 sequences, approximately 63% seen once.

The chain employs TRBV18 and TRBJ2-1; maybe TRBD1 (6 bases). This TCR came from a man between 18 and 35 years old in good health. The specimen was blood. The CDR3: CASSPRSGALANEQFF. The CDR3 DNA reads TGTGCCAGCTCACCAAGGTCAGGGGCCCTGGCCAATGAGCAGTTCTTC.